This TCR beta chain was profiled in a study of blood T cell repertoires in COVID-19. TCRdb keeps only in-frame clones here, not all; method: immunoSEQ multiplex PCR. The table has approximately 150,000 clones, approximately 82% seen once. Germline lookup yields CDR1 KGHSH and CDR2 LQKENI. CDR3 length equals 13 residues. V was clipped by 1 base and J by 6 bases, with 10 bases between them. This clonotype was obtained from a man aged 60 to 75 with active or convalescent COVID-19. Material for sequencing was peripheral blood. This sequence joins TRBV18 and TRBJ2-7; D possibly corresponds to TRBD1 (6 bases). CDR3 sequence: CASSPQGVSEQYV. Written as DNA, the CDR3 is TGTGCCAGCTCACCACAGGGGGTCTCCGAGCAGTACGTC.